This entry describes one TCR beta chain. In terms of age and location, participants ranged from roughly 18 to 90 years and lived in about 25 US areas. This record comes from a study of blood T cell repertoires in COVID-19. CDR3 length equals 16 residues. CDR1 and CDR2 (germline): PRHDT, FYEKMQ (reference sequence). Unmatched junction bases numbered 7, after V lost 5 bases and J lost 1 base. Some clones are missing from TCRdb's copy, which holds only in-frame ones; the method was immunoSEQ multiplex PCR. The table records approximately 210,000 clones, roughly nine tenths of them present only once. The rearrangement joins TRBV13 to TRBJ2-7; TRBD2 matches 11 bases. Sequencing was done on a sample of PBMCs or T cells enriched from blood (not recorded which). This receptor was obtained from a woman aged 30 to 39 who had recovered from COVID-19. The CDR3 spells CASSKPTSGGSYEQYF. The CDR3 DNA follows: TGTGCCAGCAGCAAACCCACTAGCGGGGGTTCCTACGAGCAGTACTTC. Based on the CDR3 plus reference TRBV13 and TRBJ2-7, the full variable domain is AAGVIQSPRHLIKEKRETATLKCYPIPRHDTVYWYQQGPGQDPQFLISFYEKMQSDKGSIPDRFSAQQFSDYHSELNMSSLELGDSALYFCASSKPTSGGSYEQYFGPGTRLTVT.